The entry below gives a single T cell receptor beta chain sequence along with its context. The antigen this receptor binds is unknown. The sample holds no much larger clone one base away, and base qualities are not on file. TCRbeta CDR3 regions were amplified from genomic DNA using the immunoSEQ Assay, a bias-controlled multiplex PCR. As for the original processing: Within the assay, amplification of reference gene primers was used to estimate how many nucleated cells each sample contained. Sequence reads were collapsed and filtered to measure the absolute abundance of every unique TCRbeta CDR3 rearrangement. Productive Simpson clonality was computed per sample as the square root of Simpson's diversity index over productive rearrangements. The table was pulled from immuneACCESS by TCRdb, which kept in-frame rearrangements only. Such tables lose some clones; where checked, under half of the loss comes from unresolved V genes, and the rest has no known cause. The V and J calls and the clone size are those of that table, but D and trimming were determined from the DNA. In all, the sample holds approximately 71,000 clones, and over 60% of those were seen once. The ten most abundant clones make up 20% to 25% of the sample.

The data were taken from a study of blood T cell repertoires in COVID-19 (dated by TCRdb to about 2020). Concerning the study at large: Samples from collaborators originated in the United States, Italy and Spain and spanned both the acute and convalescent phases of COVID-19. The material from the prospective study consisted of cDNA or gDNA derived from T cells, B-cell-depleted T cells, or PBMCs. The dataset comprised deeply sampled blood TCRbeta repertoires from subjects exposed to, actively infected with, or recovered from COVID-19. The repertoires were released in a freely available public database intended as a resource for research on the immune response to SARS-CoV-2. Samples came from the ongoing ImmuneRACE study (first 160 participants) plus 1,254 subjects from 6 global collaborators. A de-identified subject ID, COVID-19 status, age in years and sex were almost always included in the sample metadata. Where available, HLA class I and class II types were taken from metadata supplied by the sample provider and were not determined by assay-based typing.

Findings and caveats that apply to the study as a whole: The amount of clinical and demographic metadata varied by source and participant and was provided uncurated.

Whole blood was collected in K2EDTA tubes by collaborating institutions according to the institutions' own protocols. For TCRbeta analysis, collaborator samples were shipped as frozen whole blood, as isolated PBMCs, or as DNA extracted from either sample type. The cysteine opens and the phenylalanine closes a CDR3 of 15 amino acids. The sequence is cut down to CDR3 DNA, 45 bases in frame from base 1. V is pruned by 7 bases and J by 2 bases, leaving 9 bases of the junction without a gene match. CDR1 is given as SNHLY and CDR2 as FYNNEI, both from the germline V gene. The sample comprised peripheral blood. The receptor was isolated from a human donor in a cohort sampled during active COVID-19. Recombination joined TRBV2 with TRBJ2-3; 7 bases in the junction line up with TRBD2. The nucleotide sequence reads as follows: TGTGCCAGCATCATCAGCGGGGCCAACACAGATACGCAGTATTTT. This is translated as CASIISGANTDTQYF.